Sequencing of this T cell receptor beta chain was carried out in a study of spatial heterogeneity in lung cancer. Study-wide results and limits: Counts that tracked tumor mutation counts were those of expanded intratumoral alpha and beta TCRs. Expanded TCRs classified as ubiquitous or regional were counted, and these counts tracked ubiquitous and regional nonsynonymous mutations, respectively.

This clonotype is medium-sized (0.01 to 0.1%) by share. Its antigen is as yet unknown. The CDR3 sequence is 15 residues long. V was cut by 5 bases and J by 8 bases, with 19 bases left in between. Germline CDR1 is SGHVS and CDR2 is FQNEAQ. Unique molecular identifiers, one per molecule, were present on every TCR cDNA molecule. TCRdb re-analysed the 5' RACE reads in MiXCR, keeping a single row per CDR3 protein. This sample has roughly 6,000 distinct CDR3 sequences, with over 4% found just once. Sample time point: sample taken at primary tumor resection. The donors were 70 or so patients with non-small cell lung cancer that was early-stage and untreated. Whole RNA, isolated from tumor, nontumor lung or frozen PBMC, was sequenced without prior sorting.

The sequence derives from a male donor with early-stage non-small cell lung cancer. This material consisted of lung tumor tissue, taken at surgery. The chain has TRBV7-8 and TRBJ2-1; D is possibly TRBD1 (6 bases). The CDR3 DNA reads TGTGCCAGCAGCCCCCCGACAGGACTGTCCCATGAGCAGTTCTTC. This gives the protein CASSPPTGLSHEQFF.